The 2 T cell receptor beta chains in this list originate from one sample, sequenced in a study of cytomegalovirus exposure and HLA in healthy donors (dated by TCRdb to about 2017). Receptor amplification or capture employed the immunoSEQ multiplex PCR assay. For the multiplex PCR, a mixture combining 60 forward primers for TCR Vbeta segments and 13 reverse primers for TCR Jbeta segments was used. TCRdb stores this immuneACCESS table with in-frame sequences only. Part of the clones is absent; in the studies checked, under half of the shortfall reflects unresolved V genes, and no reason is known for the rest. The sample table shows some 98,000 clones, and about 83% are seen once. Roughly 3.5% of the sample comes from the top ten. Input material: PBMCs. The source is a female donor in good health and CMV-seropositive.

This rearrangement joins TRBV19 to TRBJ1-2; 8 bases fit TRBD1. CDR1 is LNHDA, CDR2 SQIVND, per germline (reference sequence). The CDR3 covers 16 residues. V lost 5 bases, J lost 4 bases, and 12 bases stayed unmatched. CDR3 amino acids: CASSSPGQGEVYGYTF. In DNA, the CDR3 is TGTGCCAGTAGTTCCCCAGGACAGGGCGAGGTCTATGGCTACACCTTC. Looking up the rest from reference TRBV19 and TRBJ1-2 gives the full variable domain: DGGITQSPKYLFRKEGQNVTLSCEQNLNHDAMYWYRQDPGQGLRLIYYSQIVNDFQKGDIAEGYSVSREKKESFPLTVTSAQKNPTAFYLCASSSPGQGEVYGYTFGSGTRLTVV.

The chain has TRBV6-5 and TRBJ2-3; D is perhaps TRBD1 (5 bases). Trimming shortened V by 7 bases and J by 4 bases, and 15 bases separated the two germline ends. Germline V lookup: CDR1 MNHEY, CDR2 SVGAGI. The CDR3 sequence is 14 residues long. The CDR3 spells CASKAGMVADTQYF. For the CDR3, the DNA is TGTGCCAGCAAGGCAGGGATGGTGGCAGATACGCAGTATTTT.